These 14 T cell receptor beta chains were sequenced from one sample in a study of vaccination and CD4 T cells after COVID-19. The Oncomine TCR Beta short-read assay was applied to DNA of cultured CD4+ T cells. TCRdb reprocessed the PCR reads via MiXCR and lists one record per CDR3 protein. The sample shows around 14,000 distinct CDR3 sequences, nearly 35% of them seen only once. What these receptors recognize is not known. Treatment denoted: roughly ten-day PBMC culture with coronavirus spike peptide pools or control peptides (ViraFEST assay). The sequencing sample was made of cultured CD4+ T cells from blood. Source of these receptors: a human donor with COVID-19.

The chain carries TRBV6-1 and TRBJ2-7; D is perhaps TRBD1 (6 bases). Germline CDR1 MNHNS, CDR2 SASEGT. Trimming left V 7 bases short and J 3 bases short, with 16 bases between. CDR3 length equals 14 residues. Written as DNA, the CDR3 is TGTGCCAGCACTCGGACAGACCAAAACTACGAGCAGTACTTC. Translated, it gives CASTRTDQNYEQYF.

This clonotype was seen more than once but under ten times. The chain links TRBV19 to TRBJ1-2, with 11 bases fitting TRBD1. CDR1 and CDR2 (germline): LNHDA, SQIVND (reference sequence). The CDR3 is made up of 15 amino acids. The junction had 10 bases not matched to a gene; V was cut back by 6 bases and J by 7 bases. Written as DNA, the CDR3 is TGTGCCAGTAGCCAAAGAGGACAGGGGGCAGGTGGCTACACCTTC. Its protein is CASSQRGQGAGGYTF.

This clonotype has only a few counts. This rearrangement joins TRBV5-4 to TRBJ2-7; tentative D call: TRBD2 (5 bases). V lost 4 bases, J lost 3 bases, and 17 bases lay in between. Germline V gives CDR1 SGHNT, CDR2 YYREEE (reference sequence). This CDR3 is built from 15 residues. The CDR3 DNA reads as TGTGCCAGCAGCGCCTCGACGGGATTGCACTACGAGCAGTACTTC. It translates to CASSASTGLHYEQYF.

The CDR3, as DNA: TGTGCCAGCAGCTTAGGGGGACAGGGCGGTTTCGGGGAGCTGTTTTTT. This translates into CASSLGGQGGFGELFF. This chain connects TRBV11-2 to TRBJ2-2; 9 bases line up with TRBD1. J lost 7 bases, V lost 1 base, and 7 bases had no gene match. Germline V lookup: CDR1 SGHAT, CDR2 FQNNGV. The CDR3 extends over 16 amino acids. Filled out from reference TRBV11-2 and TRBJ2-2, the complete variable domain reads EAGVAQSPRYKIIEKRQSVAFWCNPISGHATLYWYQQILGQGPKLLIQFQNNGVVDDSQLPKDRFSAERLKGVDSTLKIQPAKLEDSAVYLCASSLGGQGGFGELFFGEGSRLTVL.

This sequence joins TRBV6-1 and TRBJ1-1, with 9 positions matching TRBD1. There are 13 residues in the CDR3. Unmatched junction bases numbered 4, after V lost 6 bases and J lost 5 bases. In germline, CDR1 is MNHNS, CDR2 SASEGT. The chain's CDR3 is CASSGTGQTEAFF. The CDR3 DNA reads as TGTGCCAGCAGCGGGACAGGGCAGACTGAAGCTTTCTTT.

J is TRBJ1-4 and V is TRBV20-1; D ambiguous. Germline V CDR1 and CDR2: DFQATT, SNEGSKA (reference sequence). Trimming took off 3 bases at V and 0 bases at J, with 8 bases between the two ends. This CDR3 contains 14 residues. The CDR3 here is CSASTGTTNEKLFF. Here the CDR3 DNA reads TGCAGTGCTAGTACGGGCACAACTAATGAAAAACTGTTTTTT.

This clonotype showed up just a few times. The genes are TRBV7-3 and TRBJ1-2; TRBD1 matches 9 bases. Germline CDR1 SGHTA, CDR2 FQGTGA. The V gene end was trimmed by 1 base and the J gene end by 10 bases; junction bases not matched to a gene: 7. The CDR3 contains 14 residues. The CDR3 DNA is TGTGCCAGCAGCTTAATGCGGACAGGGGATTCCTACACCTTC. Its translation is CASSLMRTGDSYTF.

The rearrangement links TRBV10-3 to TRBJ1-1; unclear D gene. The germline V and J ends were trimmed by 4 bases and 5 bases, with 14 bases remaining between them. Germline V gives CDR1 ENHRY, CDR2 SYGVKD. This CDR3 is 14 amino acids long. CDR3 loop: CAISGASRRTEAFF. Written as DNA, the CDR3 is TGTGCCATCAGTGGGGCCAGCAGACGGACTGAAGCTTTCTTT.

This clonotype was counted between two and nine times. The V and J genes are TRBV25-1 and TRBJ2-3; 10 positions agree with TRBD1. The junction had 1 base not matched to a gene; V was cut back by 0 bases and J by 4 bases. Germline-derived CDR1 and CDR2 are MGHDK and SYGVNS. This CDR3 region has 15 residues. CDR3 nucleotides: TGTGCCAGCAGTGAATATGGGACAGGGGCAGATACGCAGTATTTT. Its translation: CASSEYGTGADTQYF.

This clonotype was recorded a few times. The CDR3 nucleotides read TGTGCCAGCAGCTTAACCGACAGCTCTGGAAACACCATATATTTT. This codes for CASSLTDSSGNTIYF. V and J are TRBV7-8 and TRBJ1-3; D is possibly TRBD1 (5 bases). From germline, CDR1 is SGHVS and CDR2 FQNEAQ. Trimming removed 2 bases from V and 0 bases from J, with 8 bases in between. There are 15 residues in the CDR3.

This clonotype was seen just once. The V gene is TRBV7-8, the J gene TRBJ2-7, with 10 positions matching TRBD1. Germline V gene lookup returns CDR1 SGHVS and CDR2 FQNEAQ. J lost 3 bases, V lost 5 bases, and 16 bases had no gene match. This CDR3 comprises 18 residues. This CDR3 reads CASSRLTLSGTGVYEQYF. The CDR3 DNA follows: TGTGCCAGCAGCCGCCTGACTCTTTCCGGGACAGGGGTCTACGAGCAGTACTTC.

The genes are TRBV5-6 and TRBJ2-7, with TRBD2 as a possible D gene (5 bases). This CDR3 region has 13 residues. Germline CDR1 and CDR2: SGHDT and YYEEEE. V lost 0 bases and J lost 7, with 11 bases in between. CDR3 coding DNA: TGTGCCAGCAGCTTGGCTTCACCGGGGGAGCAGTACTTC. Amino acid sequence: CASSLASPGEQYF.

This clonotype was detected only a few times. The chain recombines TRBV7-9 with TRBJ1-1; D not resolved. V was cut by 5 bases and J by 0 bases, with 19 bases left in between. The CDR3 spans 17 residues. Germline V gene data show CDR1 as SEHNR and CDR2 as FQNEAQ (reference sequence). CDR3 amino acids: CASSIMLGRGMNTEAFF. In nucleotides, the CDR3 is TGTGCCAGCAGCATCATGTTAGGACGCGGCATGAACACTGAAGCTTTCTTT.

V and J are TRBV12-3 or TRBV12-4 and TRBJ1-5, with D hard to call. The CDR3 has 11 amino acids. Trimming took off 4 bases at V and 6 bases at J, with 4 bases between the two ends. The CDR3 coding sequence is TGTGCCAGCAGTTCTGGTCAGCCCCAGCATTTT. Protein product: CASSSGQPQHF.